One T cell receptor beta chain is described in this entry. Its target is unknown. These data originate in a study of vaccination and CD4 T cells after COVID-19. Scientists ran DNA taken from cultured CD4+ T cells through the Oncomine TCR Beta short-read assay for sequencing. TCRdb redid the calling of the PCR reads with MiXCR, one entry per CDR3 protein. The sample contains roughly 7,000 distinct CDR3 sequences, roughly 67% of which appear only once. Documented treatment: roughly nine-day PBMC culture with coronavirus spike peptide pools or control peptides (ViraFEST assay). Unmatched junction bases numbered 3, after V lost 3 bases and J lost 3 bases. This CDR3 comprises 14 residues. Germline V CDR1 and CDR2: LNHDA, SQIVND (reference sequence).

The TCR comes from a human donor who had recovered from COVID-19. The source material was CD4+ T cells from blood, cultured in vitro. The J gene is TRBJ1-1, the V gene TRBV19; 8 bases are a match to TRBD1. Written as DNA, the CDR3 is TGTGCCAGTAGTATCTGGACAGGGTACACTGAAGCTTTCTTT. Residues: CASSIWTGYTEAFF.